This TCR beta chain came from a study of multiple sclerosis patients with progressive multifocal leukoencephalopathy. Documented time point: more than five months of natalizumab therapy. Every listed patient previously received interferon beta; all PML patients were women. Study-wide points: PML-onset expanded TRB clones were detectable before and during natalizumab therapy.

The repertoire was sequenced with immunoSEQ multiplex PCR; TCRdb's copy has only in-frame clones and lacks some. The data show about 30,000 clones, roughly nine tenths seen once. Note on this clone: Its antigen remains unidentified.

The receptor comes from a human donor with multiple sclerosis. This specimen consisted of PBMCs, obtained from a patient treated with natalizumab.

The CDR3 loop is CAGATGQGGFNEQFF. The CDR3 DNA reads TGTGCCGGTGCTACGGGACAGGGGGGCTTCAATGAGCAGTTCTTC. V usage is TRBV28 and J usage is TRBJ2-1; TRBD1 matches at 11 bases. Germline assignment: CDR1 MDHEN and CDR2 SYDVKM. The length of the CDR3 is 15 residues. Trimming took 11 bases from V and 6 from J; bases not matched to a gene: 12.